The 20 T cell receptor beta chains presented below share a single source sample, sequenced in a study of human T cells and chemical hapten exposure. In TCRdb, the RACE reads were re-called with MiXCR into one record per CDR3 protein. The data hold 350,000 to 400,000 distinct CDR3 sequences, with roughly 6.3% observed a single time. Time point noted: patch test 2, 6 weeks after DPC sensitization. Treatment noted: therapeutic diphenylcyclopropenone sensitization with weekly scalp DPC. Sequencing used whole blood, obtained in connection with sensitization to the hapten diphenylcyclopropenone (DPC). These receptors came from a woman under 30 with alopecia areata. Some clones in this sample may be carry-over from other donors' samples.

This clonotype was counted many times. CDR3 sequence reads: CASLRTANYGYTF. The DNA for the CDR3 is TGTGCCAGCCTCCGGACAGCTAACTATGGCTACACCTTC. The genes are TRBV12-3 or TRBV12-4 and TRBJ1-2; D may be TRBD1 (6 bases). Trimming cost V 8 bases and J 0 bases, with 10 bases left between them. The CDR3 runs to 13 residues.

The genes are TRBV10-2 and TRBJ1-5, with unresolved D. The germline gives CDR1 WSHSY, CDR2 SAAADI. V was trimmed by 6 bases and J by 4 bases, leaving 13 bases between them. The CDR3 runs to 14 residues. The DNA for the CDR3 is TGCGCCAGCAGAGCAGGACGGCTTAATCAGCCCCAGCATTTT. Amino acid sequence: CASRAGRLNQPQHF.

The rearrangement uses TRBV20-1 and TRBJ2-2; D remains ambiguous. V was cut by 5 bases and J by 3 bases, with 4 bases left in between. The CDR3 is 11 amino acids. Germline V gene lookup returns CDR1 DFQATT and CDR2 SNEGSKA (reference sequence). CDR3 sequence (DNA): TGCAGTGCTGGGTACACCGGGGAGCTGTTTTTT. It translates to CSAGYTGELFF.

This clonotype was counted ten times or more. This chain links TRBV4-2 with TRBJ1-6; TRBD1 might be the D (6 bases). V lost 4 bases to trimming and J lost 0 bases, with 10 bases between them. The CDR3 spans 16 residues. The V gene's germline CDR1 is LGHNA and CDR2 YNFKEQ. This CDR3 reads CASSLGANSYNSPLHF. The CDR3 DNA reads TGTGCCAGCAGCCTGGGGGCCAACTCCTATAATTCACCCCTCCACTTT.

In DNA, the CDR3 is TGTGCCAGCAGCTGGACAGGGCCAGAATCTGGAAACACCATATATTTT. Translating it yields CASSWTGPESGNTIYF. The chain combines TRBV5-4 with TRBJ1-3, with 8 bases that match TRBD1. Germline V gene data show CDR1 as SGHNT and CDR2 as YYREEE (reference sequence). The ends lost 3 bases at V and 1 base at J; junction bases unmatched: 6. This CDR3 is 16 amino acids long.

The table lists this clonotype with many counts. This chain uses TRBV11-3 with TRBJ1-5, with D tentatively TRBD1 (5 bases). The CDR3 extends over 21 amino acids. The V end lost 5 bases, the J end lost 1 base, and 30 bases lay between the germline ends. From germline, CDR1 is SGHNT and CDR2 YENEEA. CDR3 protein: CASSLREIRRDSSRSNQPQHF. CDR3 sequence (DNA): TGTGCCAGCAGCCTACGAGAAATCCGCCGGGACTCCTCCCGGAGCAATCAGCCCCAGCATTTT.

The gene calls are TRBV7-3 and TRBJ2-5, with D perhaps TRBD1 or TRBD2 (6 bases each). The germline CDR1 and CDR2 sequences are SGHTA and FQGTGA. Trimming pared 0 bases from V and 7 bases from J, leaving 12 bases between. The CDR3 length is 14 residues. The CDR3 sequence: CASSLTPGAGTQYF. The CDR3 DNA is TGTGCCAGCAGCTTAACTCCGGGGGCTGGGACCCAGTACTTC.

This clonotype came up a few times. The chain recombines TRBV7-9 with TRBJ2-1, with 9 bases fitting TRBD1. V gave up 5 bases and J gave up 6 bases; unmatched junction bases: 11. Looked up from germline, CDR1 is SEHNR and CDR2 is FQNEAQ (reference sequence). The CDR3 totals 16 residues. The CDR3 loop reads CASSPTRDRELNEQFF. In nucleotides, the CDR3 is TGTGCCAGCAGCCCTACCCGGGACAGGGAACTCAATGAGCAGTTCTTC. Full variable domain (missing parts from reference TRBV7-9 and TRBJ2-1): DTGVSQNPRHKITKRGQNVTFRCDPISEHNRLYWYRQTLGQGPEFLTYFQNEAQLEKSRLLSDRFSAERPKGSFSTLEIQRTEQGDSAMYLCASSPTRDRELNEQFFGPGTRLTVL.

This clonotype was detected a few times. The chain joins TRBV2 to TRBJ1-1, with unresolved D. V lost 2 bases to trimming and J lost 0 bases, with 16 bases between them. This CDR3 is built from 17 residues. The germline V gene encodes CDR1 SNHLY and CDR2 FYNNEI. The CDR3 DNA reads TGTGCCAGCAGTGAAATAGAAGCCTACCCCCTGAACACTGAAGCTTTCTTT. Its translation: CASSEIEAYPLNTEAFF.

A remark on this clonotype: A much bigger clone sits one base away, suggesting this may be a read error. The gene calls are TRBV14 and TRBJ1-6; D remains ambiguous. The CDR3 has 16 amino acids. CDR1 and CDR2 from the germline V gene are SGHDN and FVKESK. Trimming cost V 1 base and J 9 bases, with 16 bases left between them. The CDR3 protein is CASSQGRLANLSPLHF. The CDR3 bases are TGTGCCAGCAGCCAAGGGCGGCTGGCCAATCTTTCACCCCTCCACTTT.

This rearrangement joins TRBV11-3 to TRBJ2-3, with TRBD2 matching 10 bases. V trimming: 5 bases; J trimming: 3 bases; junction bases outside the gene matches: 5. The CDR3 is 15 residues long. Germline CDR1 and CDR2: SGHNT and YENEEA. CDR3 DNA sequence: TGTGCCAGCAGCGCAGGACTAGCGGATACAGATACGCAGTATTTT. It codes for CASSAGLADTDTQYF. Full variable domain (outside the CDR3, taken from reference TRBV11-3 and TRBJ2-3): EAGVVQSPRYKIIEKKQPVAFWCNPISGHNTLYWYLQNLGQGPELLIRYENEEAVDDSQLPKDRFSAERLKGVDSTLKIQPAELGDSAVYLCASSAGLADTDTQYFGPGTRLTVL.

This clonotype appeared a few times. The chain links TRBV4-3 to TRBJ2-7, with 7 bases that match TRBD1. The CDR3 contains 17 residues. CDR1 and CDR2 (germline): LGHNA, YSLEER. Unmatched junction bases numbered 12, after V lost 3 bases and J lost 1 base. CDR3 nucleotides: TGCGCCAGCAGCCAGGGATTTGGGGGACAGACATCCTACGAGCAGTACTTC. Translating it yields CASSQGFGGQTSYEQYF.

This clonotype has just a few counts. The chain combines TRBV11-2 with TRBJ2-5, with 7 bases aligning to TRBD2. CDR1 is SGHAT and CDR2 is FQNNGV in the germline V gene. The CDR3 spans 13 residues. Trimming at V came to 3 bases and at J to 3 bases, leaving 1 base not matched to a gene. CDR3 sequence: CASSFTSEETQYF. CDR3 nucleotides: TGTGCCAGCAGCTTTACTAGCGAAGAGACCCAGTACTTC.

The chain is built from TRBV9 and TRBJ2-7; D ambiguous. This CDR3 comprises 15 residues. Germline V gene data show CDR1 as SGDLS and CDR2 as YYNGEE. Between the trimmed V and J ends, which lost 0 bases and 3 bases, there was a span of 13 bases. CDR3 DNA: TGTGCCAGCAGCGTAGGGGTAGGGCCCAGCTACGAGCAGTACTTC. It translates to CASSVGVGPSYEQYF.

The table lists this clonotype with a few counts. This sequence joins TRBV7-3 and TRBJ2-1, with D perhaps matching TRBD2 (6 bases). The V end lost 5 bases, the J end lost 7 bases, and 18 bases lay between the germline ends. Germline lookup yields CDR1 SGHTA and CDR2 FQGTGA. This CDR3 has 15 amino acids. The CDR3 loop reads CASSPMGGNWNEQFF. The CDR3 DNA sequence: TGTGCCAGCAGCCCCATGGGGGGTAACTGGAATGAGCAGTTCTTC.

This chain connects TRBV28 to TRBJ2-5; 7 nucleotides agree with TRBD1. Germline assignment: CDR1 MDHEN and CDR2 SYDVKM. This CDR3 is built from 15 residues. With V trimmed by 3 bases and J by 3 bases, 7 bases remained unmatched. CDR3 in amino acids: CASSFSPGTEETQYF. The CDR3 coding sequence is TGTGCCAGCAGTTTCTCCCCGGGGACAGAAGAGACCCAGTACTTC.

This clonotype was seen at least ten times. J is TRBJ1-4 and V is TRBV28; D is uncertain. V gave up 8 bases and J gave up 0 bases, with 10 bases separating them. This CDR3 has 14 residues. Germline V gene data show CDR1 as MDHEN and CDR2 as SYDVKM. CDR3 protein: CASARGSTNEKLFF. CDR3 DNA sequence: TGTGCCAGCGCCAGAGGGTCAACTAATGAAAAACTGTTTTTT.

This clonotype was seen ten or more times. The V call is TRBV20-1, the J call TRBJ1-2; 8 bases map to TRBD1. This CDR3 is built from 13 residues. Germline V gene data show CDR1 as DFQATT and CDR2 as SNEGSKA (reference sequence). With V trimmed by 6 bases and J by 7 bases, 10 bases remained unmatched. In DNA, the CDR3 is TGCAGTGCCCCTACAGGACAGGGAGGTGGCTACACCTTC. It yields the protein CSAPTGQGGGYTF.

The chain recombines TRBV29-1 with TRBJ2-7; D is unresolved. CDR1 is SQVTM and CDR2 is ANQGSEA in the germline V gene. The CDR3 has 11 residues. V was clipped by 7 bases and J by 0 bases, with 7 bases between them. The CDR3 region is CSAGSSYEQYF. CDR3 DNA sequence: TGCAGCGCCGGTTCCTCCTACGAGCAGTACTTC.

This clonotype was detected many times. This sequence may be a read error, since a much larger clone differs from it by one base. The gene calls are TRBV6-2 or TRBV6-3 and TRBJ1-1; D not certain. CDR3 length: 12 amino acids. V was shortened by 6 bases and J by 0 bases, with 5 bases between the two germline ends. Germline V gene data show CDR1 as MNHEY and CDR2 as SVGEGT. The CDR3 sequence is CASSTVNTEAFF. DNA of the CDR3: TGTGCCAGCAGCACAGTGAACACTGAAGCTTTCTTT.